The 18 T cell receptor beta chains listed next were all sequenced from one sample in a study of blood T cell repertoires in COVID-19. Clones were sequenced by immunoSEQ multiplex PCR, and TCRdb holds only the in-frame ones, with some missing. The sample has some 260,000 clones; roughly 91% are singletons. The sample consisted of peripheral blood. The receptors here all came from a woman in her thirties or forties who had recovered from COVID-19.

Here the CDR3 reads CASSMGQIYEQYF. In nucleotides, the CDR3 is TGCGCCAGCAGCATGGGACAGATTTACGAGCAGTACTTC. The V gene is TRBV5-1, the J gene TRBJ2-7; 7 nucleotides match TRBD1. The CDR3 consists of 13 residues. Germline V lookup: CDR1 SGHRS, CDR2 YFSETQ. V dropped 4 bases and J dropped 4; count of bases not matched to a gene: 5.

The CDR3 loop reads CASSQDPASGGVITGELFF. The CDR3 region has the DNA TGCGCCAGCAGCCAAGATCCGGCTAGCGGAGGCGTGATCACCGGGGAGCTGTTTTTT. The V gene is TRBV4-3, the J gene TRBJ2-2, with 7 bases fitting TRBD2. With V trimmed by 0 bases and J by 4 bases, 14 bases remained unmatched. Per germline, CDR1 LGHNA and CDR2 YSLEER. The CDR3 extends over 19 amino acids.

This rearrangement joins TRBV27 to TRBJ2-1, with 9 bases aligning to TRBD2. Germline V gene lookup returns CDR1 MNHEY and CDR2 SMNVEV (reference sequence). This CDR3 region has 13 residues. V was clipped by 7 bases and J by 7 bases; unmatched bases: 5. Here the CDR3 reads CASTRRGGNEQFF. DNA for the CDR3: TGTGCCAGCACCCGGCGGGGGGGAAATGAGCAGTTCTTC.

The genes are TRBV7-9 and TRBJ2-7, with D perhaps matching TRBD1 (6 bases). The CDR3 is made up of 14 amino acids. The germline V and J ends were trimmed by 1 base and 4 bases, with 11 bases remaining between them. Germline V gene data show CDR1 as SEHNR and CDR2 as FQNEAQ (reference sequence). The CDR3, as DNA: TGTGCCAGCAGCTTAGTGGGGGCCGGGTACGAGCAGTACTTC. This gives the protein CASSLVGAGYEQYF.

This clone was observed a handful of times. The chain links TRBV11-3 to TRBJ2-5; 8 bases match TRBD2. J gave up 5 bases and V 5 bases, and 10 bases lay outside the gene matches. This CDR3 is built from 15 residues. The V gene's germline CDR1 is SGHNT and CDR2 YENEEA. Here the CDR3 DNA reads TGTGCCAGCAGCCACTCAAGCGGGAGTGGGGAGACCCAGTACTTC. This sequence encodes CASSHSSGSGETQYF. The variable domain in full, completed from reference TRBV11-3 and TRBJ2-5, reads EAGVVQSPRYKIIEKKQPVAFWCNPISGHNTLYWYLQNLGQGPELLIRYENEEAVDDSQLPKDRFSAERLKGVDSTLKIQPAELGDSAVYLCASSHSSGSGETQYFGPGTRLLVL.

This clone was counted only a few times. The CDR3 DNA follows: TGTGCCAGCAGTGCCGGGACTGGTAATCAGCCCCAGCATTTT. This codes for CASSAGTGNQPQHF. The chain carries TRBV2 and TRBJ1-5, with D tentatively TRBD1 (5 bases). The CDR3 has 14 amino acids. Germline CDR1 is SNHLY and CDR2 is FYNNEI. Trimming took 4 bases from V and 4 from J, leaving 11 bases between them.

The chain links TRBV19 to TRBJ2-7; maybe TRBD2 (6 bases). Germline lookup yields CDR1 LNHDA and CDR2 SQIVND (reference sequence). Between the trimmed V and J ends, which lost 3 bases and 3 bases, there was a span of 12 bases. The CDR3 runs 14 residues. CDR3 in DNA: TGTGCCAGTAGTATTGCGGGGTCGGACTACGAGCAGTACTTC. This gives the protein CASSIAGSDYEQYF. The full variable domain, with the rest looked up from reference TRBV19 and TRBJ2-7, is DGGITQSPKYLFRKEGQNVTLSCEQNLNHDAMYWYRQDPGQGLRLIYYSQIVNDFQKGDIAEGYSVSREKKESFPLTVTSAQKNPTAFYLCASSIAGSDYEQYFGPGTRLTVT.

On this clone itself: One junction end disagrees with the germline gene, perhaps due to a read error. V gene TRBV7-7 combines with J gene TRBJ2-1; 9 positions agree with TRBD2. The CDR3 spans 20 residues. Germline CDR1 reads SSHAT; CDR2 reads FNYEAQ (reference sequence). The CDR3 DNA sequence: TGTGCTAGCAGCTTAGAAGGGGGCCTAGCGGGGCGACCCTCCTACAATGAGCAGTTCTTC. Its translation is CASSLEGGLAGRPSYNEQFF.

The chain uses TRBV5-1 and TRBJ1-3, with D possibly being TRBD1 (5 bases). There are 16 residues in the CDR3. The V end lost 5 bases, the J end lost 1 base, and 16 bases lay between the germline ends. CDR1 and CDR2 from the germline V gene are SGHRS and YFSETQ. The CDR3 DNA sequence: TGCGCCAGCAGACGTGTTTCCGGGGGTTCTGGAAACACCATATATTTT. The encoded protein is CASRRVSGGSGNTIYF.

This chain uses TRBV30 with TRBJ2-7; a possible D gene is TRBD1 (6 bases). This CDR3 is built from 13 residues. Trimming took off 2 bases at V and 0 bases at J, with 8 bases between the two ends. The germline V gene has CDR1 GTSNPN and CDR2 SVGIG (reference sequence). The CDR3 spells CAWSNRDSYEQYF. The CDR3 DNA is TGTGCCTGGAGTAACAGGGACTCCTACGAGCAGTACTTC.

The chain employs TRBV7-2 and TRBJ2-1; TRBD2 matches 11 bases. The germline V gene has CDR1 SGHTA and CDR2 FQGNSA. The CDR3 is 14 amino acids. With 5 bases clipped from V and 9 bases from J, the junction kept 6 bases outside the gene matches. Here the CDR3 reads CASSTPGTSGEQFF. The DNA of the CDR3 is TGTGCCAGCAGCACGCCCGGGACTAGCGGTGAGCAGTTCTTC. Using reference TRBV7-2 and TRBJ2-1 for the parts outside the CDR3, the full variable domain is GAGVSQSPSNKVTEKGKDVELRCDPISGHTALYWYRQSLGQGLEFLIYFQGNSAPDKSGLPSDRFSAERTGGSVSTLTIQRTQQEDSAVYLCASSTPGTSGEQFFGPGTRLTVL.

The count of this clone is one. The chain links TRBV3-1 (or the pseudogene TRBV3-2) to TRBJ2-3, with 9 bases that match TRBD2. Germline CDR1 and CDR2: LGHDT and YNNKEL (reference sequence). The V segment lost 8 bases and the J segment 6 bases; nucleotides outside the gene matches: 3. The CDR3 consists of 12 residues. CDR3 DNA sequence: TGTGCCAGCCGAGGACTAGCGGATACGCAGTATTTT. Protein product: CASRGLADTQYF.

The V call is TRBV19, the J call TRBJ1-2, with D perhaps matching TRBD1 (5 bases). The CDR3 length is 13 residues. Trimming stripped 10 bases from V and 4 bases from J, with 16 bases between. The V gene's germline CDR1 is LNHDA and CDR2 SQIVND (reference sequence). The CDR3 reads CATSLTVGYGYTF. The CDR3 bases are TGTGCCACCTCCTTGACAGTAGGCTATGGCTACACCTTC. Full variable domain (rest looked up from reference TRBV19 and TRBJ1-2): DGGITQSPKYLFRKEGQNVTLSCEQNLNHDAMYWYRQDPGQGLRLIYYSQIVNDFQKGDIAEGYSVSREKKESFPLTVTSAQKNPTAFYLCATSLTVGYGYTFGSGTRLTVV.

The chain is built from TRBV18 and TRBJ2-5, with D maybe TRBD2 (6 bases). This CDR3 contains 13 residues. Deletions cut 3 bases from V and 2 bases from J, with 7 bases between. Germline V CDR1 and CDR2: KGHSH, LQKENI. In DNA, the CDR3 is TGTGCCAGCTCACCGACTAGGCAAGAGACCCAGTACTTC. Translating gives CASSPTRQETQYF.

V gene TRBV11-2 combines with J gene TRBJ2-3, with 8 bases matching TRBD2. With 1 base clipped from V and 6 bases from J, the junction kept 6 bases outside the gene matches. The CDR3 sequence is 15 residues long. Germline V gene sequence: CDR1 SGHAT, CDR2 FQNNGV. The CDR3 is CASSLAGRAVDTQYF. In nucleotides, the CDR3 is TGTGCCAGCAGCTTAGCCGGGAGGGCGGTGGATACGCAGTATTTT.

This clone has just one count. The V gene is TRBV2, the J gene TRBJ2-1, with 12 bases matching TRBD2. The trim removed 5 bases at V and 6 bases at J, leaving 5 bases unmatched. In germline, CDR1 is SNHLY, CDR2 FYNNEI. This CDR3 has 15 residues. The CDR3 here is CASSPLAGGGNEQFF. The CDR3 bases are TGTGCCAGCAGTCCCCTAGCGGGAGGGGGCAATGAGCAGTTCTTC. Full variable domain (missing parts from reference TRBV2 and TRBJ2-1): EPEVTQTPSHQVTQMGQEVILRCVPISNHLYFYWYRQILGQKVEFLVSFYNNEISEKSEIFDDQFSVERPDGSNFTLKIRSTKLEDSAMYFCASSPLAGGGNEQFFGPGTRLTVL.

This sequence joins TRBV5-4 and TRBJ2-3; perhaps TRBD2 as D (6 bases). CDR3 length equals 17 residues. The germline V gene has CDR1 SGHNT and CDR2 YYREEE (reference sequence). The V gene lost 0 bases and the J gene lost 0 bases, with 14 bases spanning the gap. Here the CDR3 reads CASSLDEGGPSTDTQYF. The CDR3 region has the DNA TGTGCCAGCAGCTTGGACGAGGGAGGCCCAAGCACAGATACGCAGTATTTT.

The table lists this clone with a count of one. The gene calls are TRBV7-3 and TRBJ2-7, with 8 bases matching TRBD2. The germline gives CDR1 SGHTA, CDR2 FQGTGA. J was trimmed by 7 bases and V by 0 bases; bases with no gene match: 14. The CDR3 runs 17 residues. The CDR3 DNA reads TGTGCCAGCAGCTTAACGCACAGTGGCGGGAGGCCCTCGGAGCAGTACTTC. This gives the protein CASSLTHSGGRPSEQYF.